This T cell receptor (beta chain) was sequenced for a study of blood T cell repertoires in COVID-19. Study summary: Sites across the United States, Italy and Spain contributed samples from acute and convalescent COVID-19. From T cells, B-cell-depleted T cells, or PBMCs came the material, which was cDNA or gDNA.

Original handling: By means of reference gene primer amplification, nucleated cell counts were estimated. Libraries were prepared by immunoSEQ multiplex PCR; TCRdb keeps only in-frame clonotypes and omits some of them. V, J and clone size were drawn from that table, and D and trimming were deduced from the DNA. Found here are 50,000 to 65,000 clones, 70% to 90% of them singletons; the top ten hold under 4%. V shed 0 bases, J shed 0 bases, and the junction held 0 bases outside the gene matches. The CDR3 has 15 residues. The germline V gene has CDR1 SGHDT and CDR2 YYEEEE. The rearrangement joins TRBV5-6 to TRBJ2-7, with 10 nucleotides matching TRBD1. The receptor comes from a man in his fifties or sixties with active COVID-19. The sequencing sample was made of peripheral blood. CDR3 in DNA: TGTGCCAGCAGCTTGGGGACAGGGGGCTCCTACGAGCAGTACTTC. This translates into CASSLGTGGSYEQYF.